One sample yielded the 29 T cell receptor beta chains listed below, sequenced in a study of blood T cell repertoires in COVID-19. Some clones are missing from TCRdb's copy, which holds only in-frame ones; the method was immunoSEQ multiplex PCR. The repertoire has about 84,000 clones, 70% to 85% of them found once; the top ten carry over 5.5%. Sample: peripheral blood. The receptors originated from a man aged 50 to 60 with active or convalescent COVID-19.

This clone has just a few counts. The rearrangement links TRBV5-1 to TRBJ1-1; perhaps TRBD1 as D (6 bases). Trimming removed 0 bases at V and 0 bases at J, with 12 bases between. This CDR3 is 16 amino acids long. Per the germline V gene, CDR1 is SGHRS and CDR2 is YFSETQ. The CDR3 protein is CASSLGAGVLNTEAFF. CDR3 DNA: TGCGCCAGCAGCTTGGGGGCAGGGGTATTGAACACTGAAGCTTTCTTT.

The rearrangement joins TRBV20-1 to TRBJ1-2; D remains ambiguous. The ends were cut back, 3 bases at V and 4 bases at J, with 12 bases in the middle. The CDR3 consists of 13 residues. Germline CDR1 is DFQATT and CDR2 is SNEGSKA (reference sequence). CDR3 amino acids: CSASTKRGYGYTF. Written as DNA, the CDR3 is TGCAGTGCTAGTACTAAGAGAGGCTATGGCTACACCTTC.

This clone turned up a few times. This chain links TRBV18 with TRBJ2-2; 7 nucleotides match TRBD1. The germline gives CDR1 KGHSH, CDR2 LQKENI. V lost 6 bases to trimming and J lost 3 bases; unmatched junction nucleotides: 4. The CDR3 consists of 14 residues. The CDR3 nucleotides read TGTGCCAGCTCTTACACAGGGGACACCGGGGAGCTGTTTTTT. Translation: CASSYTGDTGELFF.

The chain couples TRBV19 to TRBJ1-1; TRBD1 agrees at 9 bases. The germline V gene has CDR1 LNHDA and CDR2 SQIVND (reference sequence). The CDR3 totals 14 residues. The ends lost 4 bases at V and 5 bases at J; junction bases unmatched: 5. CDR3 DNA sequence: TGTGCCAGTAGTAAAAGGGACAGGGAGACTGAAGCTTTCTTT. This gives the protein CASSKRDRETEAFF.

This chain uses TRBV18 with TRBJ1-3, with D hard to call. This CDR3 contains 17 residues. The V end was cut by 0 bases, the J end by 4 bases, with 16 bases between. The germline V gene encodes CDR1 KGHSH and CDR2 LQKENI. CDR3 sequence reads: CASSPPSGFQSGNTIYF. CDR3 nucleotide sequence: TGTGCCAGCTCACCACCGAGCGGATTTCAGTCCGGAAACACCATATATTTT.

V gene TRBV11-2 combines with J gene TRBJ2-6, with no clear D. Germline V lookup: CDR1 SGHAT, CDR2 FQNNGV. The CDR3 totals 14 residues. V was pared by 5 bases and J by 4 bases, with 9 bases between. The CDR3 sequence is CASSPWAGANVLTF. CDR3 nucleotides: TGTGCCAGCAGCCCATGGGCCGGGGCCAACGTCCTGACTTTC.

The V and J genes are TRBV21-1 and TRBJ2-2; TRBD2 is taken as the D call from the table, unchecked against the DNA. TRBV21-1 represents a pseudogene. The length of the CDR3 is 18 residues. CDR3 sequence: CASSKQLAGGQDTGELFF. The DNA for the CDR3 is TGTGCCAGCAGCAAACAGCTAGCGGGGGGGCAGGACACCGGGGAGCTGTTTTTT.

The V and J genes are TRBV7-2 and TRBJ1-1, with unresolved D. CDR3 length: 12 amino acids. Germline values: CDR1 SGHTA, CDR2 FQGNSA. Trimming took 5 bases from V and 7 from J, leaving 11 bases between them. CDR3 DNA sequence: TGTGCCAGCAGCCCTAGTGGTATTGAAGCTTTCTTT. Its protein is CASSPSGIEAFF. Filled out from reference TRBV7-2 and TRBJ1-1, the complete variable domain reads GAGVSQSPSNKVTEKGKDVELRCDPISGHTALYWYRQSLGQGLEFLIYFQGNSAPDKSGLPSDRFSAERTGGSVSTLTIQRTQQEDSAVYLCASSPSGIEAFFGQGTRLTVV.

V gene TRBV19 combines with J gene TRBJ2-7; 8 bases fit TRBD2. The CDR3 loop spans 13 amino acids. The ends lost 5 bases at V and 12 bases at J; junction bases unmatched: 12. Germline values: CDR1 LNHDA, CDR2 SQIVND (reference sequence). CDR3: CASSPDLRGAPYF. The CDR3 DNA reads TGTGCCAGTAGTCCCGACTTGCGGGGGGCCCCGTACTTC.

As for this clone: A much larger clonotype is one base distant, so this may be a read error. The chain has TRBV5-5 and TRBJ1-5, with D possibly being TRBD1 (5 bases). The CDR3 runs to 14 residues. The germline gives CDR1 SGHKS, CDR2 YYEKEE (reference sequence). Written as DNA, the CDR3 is TGTGCCAGCAGCTTTTTGGGGCTTGGTCAGCTCCAGCATTTT. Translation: CASSFLGLGQLQHF.

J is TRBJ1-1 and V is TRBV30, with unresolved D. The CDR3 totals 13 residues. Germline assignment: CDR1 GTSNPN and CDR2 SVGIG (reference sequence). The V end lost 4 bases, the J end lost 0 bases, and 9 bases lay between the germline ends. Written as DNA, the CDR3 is TGTGCCTGGACCCCTTCCTTGAACACTGAAGCTTTCTTT. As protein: CAWTPSLNTEAFF.

The DNA of the CDR3 is TGTGCCAGCAGTTCACAGGGGAATAATTCACCCCTCCACTTT. Protein: CASSSQGNNSPLHF. V and J are TRBV27 and TRBJ1-6; the match to TRBD1 covers 7 bases. Trimming took 4 bases from V and 5 from J; bases not matched to a gene: 2. This CDR3 region has 14 residues. Germline lookup yields CDR1 MNHEY and CDR2 SMNVEV (reference sequence).

The CDR3 reads CATSEAGGTDTQYF. CDR3 bases: TGTGCCACCAGTGAGGCAGGGGGAACAGATACGCAGTATTTT. The chain has TRBV24-1 and TRBJ2-3, with 7 bases aligning to TRBD1. The CDR3 runs 14 residues. After removal of 4 bases from V and 3 bases from J, the junction contained 3 bases not matched to a gene. In germline, CDR1 is KGHDR, CDR2 SFDVKD.

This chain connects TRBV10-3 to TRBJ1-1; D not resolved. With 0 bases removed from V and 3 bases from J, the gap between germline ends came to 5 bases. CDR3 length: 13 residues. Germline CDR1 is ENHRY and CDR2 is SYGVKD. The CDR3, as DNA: TGTGCCATCAGTGAGTCGCGGGACACTGAAGCTTTCTTT. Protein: CAISESRDTEAFF.

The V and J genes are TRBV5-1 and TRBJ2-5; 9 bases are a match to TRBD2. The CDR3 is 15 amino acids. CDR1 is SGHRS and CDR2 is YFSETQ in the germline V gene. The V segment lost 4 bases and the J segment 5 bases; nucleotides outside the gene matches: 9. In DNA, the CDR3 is TGCGCCAGCAGCCAGTCGGCGGGGGGGCCTGAGACCCAGTACTTC. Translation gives CASSQSAGGPETQYF.

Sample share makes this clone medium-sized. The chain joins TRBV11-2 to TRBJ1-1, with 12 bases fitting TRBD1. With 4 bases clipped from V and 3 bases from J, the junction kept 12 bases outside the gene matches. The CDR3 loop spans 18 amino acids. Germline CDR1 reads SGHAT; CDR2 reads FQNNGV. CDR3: CASSSRPGTGGLYTEAFF. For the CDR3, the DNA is TGTGCCAGCAGCTCGCGACCTGGGACAGGGGGCTTATACACTGAAGCTTTCTTT.

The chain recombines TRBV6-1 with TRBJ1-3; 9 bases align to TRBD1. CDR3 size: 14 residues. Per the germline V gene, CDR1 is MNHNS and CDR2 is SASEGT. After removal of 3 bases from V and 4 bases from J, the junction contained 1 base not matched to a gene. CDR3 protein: CASSEDRGGNTIYF. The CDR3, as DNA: TGTGCCAGCAGTGAGGACAGGGGAGGAAACACCATATATTTT.

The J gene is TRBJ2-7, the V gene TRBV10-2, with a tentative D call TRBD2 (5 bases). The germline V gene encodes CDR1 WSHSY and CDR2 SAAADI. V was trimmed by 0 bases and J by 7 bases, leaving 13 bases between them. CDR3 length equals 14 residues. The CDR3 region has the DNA TGCGCCAGCAGTGAGTCGGGGATTTCGGGGGAGCAGTACTTC. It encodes CASSESGISGEQYF.

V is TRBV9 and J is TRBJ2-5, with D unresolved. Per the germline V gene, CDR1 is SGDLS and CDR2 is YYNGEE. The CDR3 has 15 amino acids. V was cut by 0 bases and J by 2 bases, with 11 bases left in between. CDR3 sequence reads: CASSVVSAPQETQYF. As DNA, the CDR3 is TGTGCCAGCAGCGTAGTGTCAGCGCCTCAAGAGACCCAGTACTTC.

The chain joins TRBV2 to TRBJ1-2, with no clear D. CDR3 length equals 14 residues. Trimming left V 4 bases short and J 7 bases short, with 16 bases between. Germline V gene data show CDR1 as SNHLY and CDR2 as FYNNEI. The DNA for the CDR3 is TGTGCCAGCAGTGTAAGGGTAGAGGGAGGTGGCTACACCTTC. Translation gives CASSVRVEGGGYTF.

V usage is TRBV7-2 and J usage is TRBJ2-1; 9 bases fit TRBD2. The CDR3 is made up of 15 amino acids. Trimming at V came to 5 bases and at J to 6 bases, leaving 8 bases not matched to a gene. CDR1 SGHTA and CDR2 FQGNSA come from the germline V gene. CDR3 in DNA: TGTGCCAGCAGCCGCACTAGCGGGTGGGGCAATGAGCAGTTCTTC. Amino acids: CASSRTSGWGNEQFF.

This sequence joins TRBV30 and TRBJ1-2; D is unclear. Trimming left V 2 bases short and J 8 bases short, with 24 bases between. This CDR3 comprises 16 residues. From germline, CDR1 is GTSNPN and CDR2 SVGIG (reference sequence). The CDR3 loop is CAWSIRRRSFGMGYTF. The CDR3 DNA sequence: TGTGCCTGGAGTATTCGACGGCGGAGCTTTGGAATGGGCTACACCTTC.

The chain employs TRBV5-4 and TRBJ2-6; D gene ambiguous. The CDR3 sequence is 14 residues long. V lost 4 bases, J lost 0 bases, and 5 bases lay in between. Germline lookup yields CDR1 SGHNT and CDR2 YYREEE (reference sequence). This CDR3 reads CASSPGSGANVLTF. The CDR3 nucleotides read TGTGCCAGCAGCCCCGGCTCTGGGGCCAACGTCCTGACTTTC.

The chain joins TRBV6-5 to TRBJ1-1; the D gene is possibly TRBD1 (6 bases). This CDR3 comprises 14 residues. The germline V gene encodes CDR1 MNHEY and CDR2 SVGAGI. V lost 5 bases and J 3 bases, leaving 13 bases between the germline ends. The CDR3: CASSTWDTDTEAFF. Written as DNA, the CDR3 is TGTGCCAGCAGTACTTGGGACACTGACACTGAAGCTTTCTTT.

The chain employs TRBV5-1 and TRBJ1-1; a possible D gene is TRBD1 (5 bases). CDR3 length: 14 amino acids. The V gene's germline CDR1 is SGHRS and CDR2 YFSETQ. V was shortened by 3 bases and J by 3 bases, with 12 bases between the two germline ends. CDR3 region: CASSSRGGYTEAFF. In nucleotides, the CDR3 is TGCGCCAGCAGCTCCCGCGGGGGATACACTGAAGCTTTCTTT.

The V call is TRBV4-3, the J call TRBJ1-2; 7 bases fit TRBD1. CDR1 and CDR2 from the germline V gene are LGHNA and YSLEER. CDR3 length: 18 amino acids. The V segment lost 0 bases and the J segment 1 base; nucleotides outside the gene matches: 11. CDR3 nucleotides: TGCGCCAGCAGCCAAGACCCCGACAGGGCTCTACTTAACTATGGCTACACCTTC. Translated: CASSQDPDRALLNYGYTF.

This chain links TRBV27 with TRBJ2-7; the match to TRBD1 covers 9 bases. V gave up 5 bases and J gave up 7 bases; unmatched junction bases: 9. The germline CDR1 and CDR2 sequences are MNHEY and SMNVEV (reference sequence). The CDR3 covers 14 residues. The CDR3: CASSRPDRGSEQYF. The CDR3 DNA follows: TGTGCCAGCAGTCGGCCCGACAGGGGGAGTGAGCAGTACTTC.

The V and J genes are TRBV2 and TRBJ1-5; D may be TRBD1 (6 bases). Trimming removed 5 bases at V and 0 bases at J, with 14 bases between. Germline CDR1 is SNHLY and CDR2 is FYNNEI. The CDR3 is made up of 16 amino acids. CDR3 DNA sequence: TGTGCCAGCAGTAAGGGGGTCCCAAATAGCAATCAGCCCCAGCATTTT. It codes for CASSKGVPNSNQPQHF.

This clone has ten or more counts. The DNA for the CDR3 is TGTGCCAGCAGTGAGCGGGGGGGCACAGATACGCAGTATTTT. Amino acids: CASSERGGTDTQYF. The J gene is TRBJ2-3, the V gene TRBV6-4, with 8 bases matching TRBD2. The CDR3 length is 14 residues. Trimming removed 3 bases from V and 1 base from J; junction bases left unmatched: 0. Germline V gives CDR1 MRHNA, CDR2 SNTAGT.